A selection of T cell receptor beta chains follows, all from one sample in a study of cytomegalovirus exposure and HLA in healthy donors. Produced via immunoSEQ multiplex PCR; TCRdb's table is partial and in-frame only. The data contain a few hundred thousand clones, around 80% of them singletons. The sample was PBMCs. Receptors originate from a woman in her thirties or forties in good health and CMV-seronegative. Each CDR3 is given with its conserved first and last residue. A D gene is named only where the DNA matches it firmly. The size of a clone is reported for some rows only, either as once, few or many, or as a class for expanded clones.

size	D	J	V	CDR3	DNA
few	.	TRBJ1-3	TRBV7-9	CASSSPSSGNTIYF	TGTGCCAGCAGCTCCCCGAGCTCTGGAAACACCATATATTTT
.	.	TRBJ1-5	TRBV6-5	CASRQDYMGQPQHF	TGTGCCAGCAGACAGGATTATATGGGTCAGCCCCAGCATTTT
.	.	TRBJ2-5	TRBV7-2	CASTLRDTQETQYF	TGTGCCAGCACCCTGAGGGACACCCAAGAGACCCAGTACTTC
.	.	TRBJ1-5	TRBV27	CATKRGSNQPQHF	TGTGCCACCAAAAGGGGGAGTAATCAGCCCCAGCATTTT
.	.	TRBJ1-1	TRBV13	CASSSAGSEAFF	TGTGCCAGCAGTTCCGCGGGCTCTGAAGCTTTCTTT
.	.	TRBJ1-6	TRBV6-6	CASSWSQGRNSPLHF	TGTGCCAGCAGTTGGTCACAGGGTAGGAATTCACCCCTCCACTTT
.	TRBD1	TRBJ2-7	TRBV7-6	CASSQGTASYEQYF	TGTGCCAGCAGCCAGGGGACAGCCTCCTACGAGCAGTACTTC
.	.	TRBJ2-7	TRBV5-6	CASSLDRSYEQYF	TGTGCCAGCAGCTTGGACAGATCCTACGAGCAGTACTTC
.	.	TRBJ1-5	TRBV30	CAWGGEYSNQPQHF	TGTGCCTGGGGGGGCGAGTATAGCAATCAGCCCCAGCATTTT
.	.	TRBJ2-1	TRBV7-2	CASSSTIYNEQFF	TGTGCCAGCAGCTCCACTATATACAATGAGCAGTTCTTC
.	.	TRBJ1-1	TRBV13	CASSLGLEAFF	TGTGCCAGCAGCTTAGGTCTTGAAGCTTTCTTT
.	.	TRBJ1-1	TRBV5-1	CASSLDGGGTEAFF	TGCGCCAGCAGCTTGGATGGGGGGGGGACTGAAGCTTTCTTT
few	.	TRBJ2-3	TRBV4-3	CASSQDQGDTQYF	TGCGCCAGCAGCCAAGACCAGGGGGATACGCAGTATTTT
few	.	TRBJ2-2	TRBV11-2	CASSPVQTGELFF	TGTGCCAGCAGCCCCGTCCAGACCGGGGAGCTGTTTTTT
.	TRBD1	TRBJ1-3	TRBV18	CASSQGRDSSGNTIYF	TGTGCCAGCTCCCAGGGGCGGGACAGCTCTGGAAACACCATATATTTT
.	.	TRBJ2-2	TRBV10-3	CAISGPQGPGELFF	TGTGCCATCAGTGGGCCACAGGGCCCCGGGGAGCTGTTTTTT
.	TRBD1	TRBJ1-2	TRBV27	CASRRTGRNGYTF	TGTGCCAGCAGGCGGACAGGGCGCAATGGCTACACCTTC
.	.	TRBJ1-5	TRBV28	CASSFQISNQPQHF	TGTGCCAGCAGTTTCCAGATTAGCAATCAGCCCCAGCATTTT
.	.	TRBJ2-5	TRBV11-3	CASSPRGLETQYF	TGTGCCAGCAGCCCTAGAGGTTTAGAGACCCAGTACTTC
few	.	TRBJ1-5	TRBV2	CASYSGNSNQPQHF	TGTGCCAGCTATAGCGGGAATAGCAATCAGCCCCAGCATTTT
.	TRBD2	TRBJ2-7	TRBV27	CASRAPNAGGPHEQYF	TGTGCCAGCAGGGCCCCCAATGCGGGGGGGCCTCACGAGCAGTACTTC
.	.	TRBJ2-5	TRBV5-1	CASSRGASGQETQYF	TGCGCCAGCAGCCGGGGGGCTAGCGGTCAAGAGACCCAGTACTTC
.	TRBD2	TRBJ2-3	TRBV6-1	CASSALSGGADTQYF	TGTGCCAGCAGTGCCCTTAGCGGGGGGGCTGATACGCAGTATTTT
.	.	TRBJ2-2	TRBV4-1	CASSPSQGRTGELFF	TGCGCCAGCAGCCCCTCACAGGGGAGGACCGGGGAGCTGTTTTTT
.	.	TRBJ1-1	TRBV30	CAWSPGLKNTEAFF	TGTGCCTGGAGTCCGGGACTGAAGAACACTGAAGCTTTCTTT
.	TRBD2	TRBJ2-2	TRBV9	CASSSSGANTGELFF	TGTGCCAGCAGCTCTAGCGGGGCGAACACCGGGGAGCTGTTTTTT
.	.	TRBJ1-5	TRBV30	CAWSRSDLYGNQPQHF	TGTGCCTGGAGTCGGAGTGACCTGTACGGCAATCAGCCCCAGCATTTT
.	.	TRBJ2-3	TRBV6-5	CASSYSSGNTQYF	TGTGCCAGCAGTTACTCCTCGGGGAATACGCAGTATTTT
.	TRBD1	TRBJ1-2	TRBV7-6	CASSLDWSGGTGGYTF	TGTGCCAGCAGCTTAGATTGGTCAGGGGGAACAGGAGGCTACACCTTC
.	.	TRBJ2-1	TRBV9	CASSEQGRNNEQFF	TGTGCCAGCAGCGAACAGGGGAGGAACAATGAGCAGTTCTTC
few	TRBD1	TRBJ1-2	TRBV9	CASSEGQGLSLYGYTF	TGTGCCAGCAGCGAGGGACAGGGTTTGAGCCTTTATGGCTACACCTTC
once	TRBD1	TRBJ1-1	TRBV5-5	CASRKMTGPTEAFF	TGTGCCAGCAGGAAGATGACAGGGCCAACTGAAGCTTTCTTT
.	.	TRBJ2-3	TRBV12-5	CASGLVITQYF	TGTGCTAGTGGTTTGGTTATTACGCAGTATTTT
.	TRBD1	TRBJ2-5	TRBV4-1	CASSQESAGQGGTQYF	TGCGCCAGCAGCCAAGAATCGGCCGGACAGGGGGGGACCCAGTACTTC
.	.	TRBJ1-3	TRBV6-6	CASSYEFSGNTIYF	TGTGCCAGCAGTTACGAGTTCTCTGGAAACACCATATATTTT
.	.	TRBJ2-1	TRBV7-3	CASSSDLGSYNEQFF	TGTGCCAGCAGCTCCGACCTAGGATCCTACAATGAGCAGTTCTTC
.	.	TRBJ1-2	TRBV20-1	CSARDLNGYTF	TGCAGTGCTAGAGATCTTAATGGCTACACCTTC
.	TRBD1	TRBJ1-2	TRBV25-1	CASSLGQVYGYTF	TGTGCCAGCAGTCTGGGACAGGTTTACGGCTACACCTTC
.	.	TRBJ1-2	TRBV4-2	CASSQDWASTYGYTF	TGTGCCAGCAGCCAAGATTGGGCCAGCACCTATGGCTACACCTTC
.	.	TRBJ2-1	TRBV28	CASSLGSYKGYNEQFF	TGTGCCAGCAGTTTAGGTTCCTATAAGGGGTACAATGAGCAGTTCTTC
.	.	TRBJ2-5	TRBV30	CAYGPGEETQYF	TGTGCCTACGGGCCAGGGGAGGAGACCCAGTACTTC
.	TRBD2	TRBJ2-1	TRBV14	CASSQGLAGGQFF	TGTGCCAGCAGCCAGGGACTAGCGGGGGGGCAGTTCTTC
.	TRBD1	TRBJ1-2	TRBV5-5	CASSPEGQGTGGYTF	TGTGCCAGCAGCCCGGAGGGACAGGGAACAGGCGGCTACACCTTC
.	.	TRBJ2-4	TRBV7-2	CASSPPGLAKNIQYF	TGTGCCAGCAGCCCCCCCGGTCTAGCCAAAAACATTCAGTACTTC
.	.	TRBJ1-6	TRBV11-3	CASSTNTGPRALHF	TGTGCCAGCAGCACAAACACAGGGCCACGAGCCCTCCACTTT
.	TRBD2	TRBJ2-7	TRBV5-1	CASSSLAGAFYEQYF	TGCGCCAGCAGCTCGTTAGCGGGGGCCTTCTACGAGCAGTACTTC
once	TRBD2	TRBJ2-3	TRBV25-1	CASSDPTSGGSTDTQYF	TGTGCCAGCAGTGACCCCACTAGCGGGGGGAGCACAGATACGCAGTATTTT
.	.	TRBJ1-5	TRBV2	CASSERDTNQPQHF	TGTGCCAGCAGTGAAAGGGACACCAATCAGCCCCAGCATTTT
.	TRBD1	TRBJ1-2	TRBV7-9	CASSFSDRGGHGYTF	TGTGCCAGCAGCTTCAGCGACAGGGGAGGTCATGGCTACACCTTC
.	.	TRBJ1-2	TRBV29-1	CSVEPVGAARWGYTF	TGCAGCGTTGAACCCGTTGGGGCAGCCCGCTGGGGCTACACCTTC
.	.	TRBJ1-1	TRBV19	CASTPQGYRLGLMNTEAFF	TGTGCCAGTACCCCCCAAGGGTACAGGCTAGGCCTTATGAACACTGAAGCTTTCTTT
once	.	TRBJ1-5	TRBV12-5	CASGGQLGNQPQHF	TGTGCTAGTGGCGGACAGTTGGGCAATCAGCCCCAGCATTTT
.	.	TRBJ2-7	TRBV5-6	CASSFERENEQYF	TGTGCCAGCAGCTTCGAAAGGGAGAACGAGCAGTACTTC
.	.	TRBJ1-3	TRBV18	CASSLSGSSGNTIYF	TGTGCCAGCTCACTTTCAGGAAGCTCTGGAAACACCATATATTTT
.	TRBD2	TRBJ2-5	TRBV5-1	CASSLGLGLGETQYF	TGCGCCAGCAGCCTGGGATTGGGACTAGGGGAGACCCAGTACTTC
.	.	TRBJ1-3	TRBV15	CATSGTGFGNTIYF	TGTGCCACCAGCGGTACAGGGTTTGGAAACACCATATATTTT